This T cell receptor beta chain was observed in a study of vaccination and CD4 T cells after COVID-19. Overall study context: Cultures acting as controls obtained a CEFX pool, an HIV-1 Nef pool, or no peptide.

Treatment indicated: roughly ten-day PBMC culture with coronavirus spike peptide pools or control peptides (ViraFEST assay). The Oncomine TCR Beta short-read assay sequenced DNA from cultured CD4+ T cells. Each CDR3 protein is one row after TCRdb ran MiXCR on the PCR reads. The sample has 23,000 or so distinct CDR3 sequences, about 67% seen once. With respect to this clonotype: Its specificity is not known.

Here the sequenced sample was CD4+ T cells from blood, cultured in vitro, taken after SARS-CoV-2 vaccination. The receptor comes from a human donor who received a COVID-19 vaccine.

The CDR3 DNA sequence: TGTGCCAGCAGCCAAAATCCCAAAGAGACCCAGTACTTC. Its translation is CASSQNPKETQYF. This sequence joins TRBV14 and TRBJ2-5; D unresolved. CDR3 length: 13 amino acids. Germline V gene sequence: CDR1 SGHDN, CDR2 FVKESK. V lost 2 bases and J 3 bases, leaving 7 bases between the germline ends.